The present entry profiles one TCR beta chain with its context. This sample was taken from a study of cytomegalovirus exposure and HLA in healthy donors. The PCR had 60 Vbeta and 13 Jbeta primers. The assay was immunoSEQ multiplex PCR, and TCRdb's table has in-frame clones only and misses some. There are about 120,000 clones in the sample; over 60% occur only once, and around 3.3% lies in the top ten. The CDR3 covers 11 residues. Between the trimmed V and J ends, which lost 2 bases and 7 bases, there was a span of 9 bases. Germline assignment: CDR1 GTSNPN and CDR2 SVGIG (reference sequence). The V gene is TRBV30, the J gene TRBJ2-7; the D gene is possibly TRBD1 (5 bases). Sequencing was carried out using PBMCs. The clonotype originates from a woman aged 25 to 39 in good health and CMV-seropositive. The CDR3: CAWSKDSEQYF. The CDR3 DNA reads TGTGCCTGGAGTAAAGACAGTGAGCAGTACTTC.